This T cell receptor beta chain was captured by sequencing in a study of vaccination and CD4 T cells after COVID-19. Across the study: As control conditions, cultures were given either a CEFX pool serving as positive control, an HIV-1 Nef pool, or no peptide at all.

Sequenced with the Oncomine TCR Beta short-read assay was DNA taken from cultured CD4+ T cells. MiXCR, applied by TCRdb to the PCR reads, yields one record per CDR3 protein. The profile shows about 20,000 distinct CDR3 sequences, 50% to 65% of them singletons. Treatment noted: approximately nine-day PBMC culture with coronavirus spike peptide pools or control peptides (ViraFEST assay). Investigators isolated CD4+ T cells by negative selection after 10 days of culture. This clonotype was found a few times. The antigen is unknown. This CDR3 is built from 16 residues. Per the germline V gene, CDR1 is MNHEY and CDR2 is SVGEGT. Trimming left V 2 bases short and J 0 bases short, with 12 bases between.

This specimen was CD4+ T cells from blood, cultured in vitro, taken before SARS-CoV-2 vaccination. This sequence was found in a human donor who had recovered from COVID-19. This sequence joins TRBV6-2 or TRBV6-3 and TRBJ2-3, with D maybe TRBD2 (6 bases). The CDR3 region has the DNA TGTGCCAGCAGTTACCGTAGCGGTTCTAGCACAGATACGCAGTATTTT. This gives the protein CASSYRSGSSTDTQYF.